This TCR beta chain derives from a study of shared clonotypes between healthy human individuals. Overall study context: The donor pool was made up of a couple of women and three men aged 18 to 49.

Study-level results: Expectations were that clonotype sharing among donors would be affected by sequencing depth.

Every one of the donors was a Caucasian adult that lived in Nashville, Tennessee. Libraries were prepared by immunoSEQ multiplex PCR; TCRdb keeps only in-frame clonotypes and omits some of them. The data hold 2 million to 2.5 million clones, with 80% to 95% observed a single time. For this clone: The antigen is undetermined.

This CDR3 is 15 amino acids long. CDR1 and CDR2 from the germline V gene are MNHEY and SMNVEV (reference sequence). V was clipped by 5 bases and J by 3 bases, with 13 bases between them. The clonotype comes from a man aged 18 to 35 in good health. Some clones in this sample may be carry-over from other donors' samples. The genes are TRBV27 and TRBJ1-4, with D perhaps TRBD1 (6 bases). Sequenced: naive CD4+ T cells from PBMCs. As to subset: CD45RA+ positively selected. CDR3 nucleotides: TGTGCCAGCAGTCGCAAGGGACAAGCTAATGAAAAACTGTTTTTT. Amino acids: CASSRKGQANEKLFF.